At least ten counts were recorded for the clone carrying this T cell receptor beta chain. Per germline, CDR1 LGHDT and CDR2 YNNKEL (reference sequence). This CDR3 spans 16 amino acids. The germline V and J ends were trimmed by 2 bases and 4 bases, with 12 bases remaining between them. These data belong to a study of regulatory T cells in long-lasting Graves disease. Study-level background: Freshly diagnosed Graves' patients had used antithyroid drugs for under 3 months.

Construction of the TCR beta libraries employed iRepertoire HTBI primers in conjunction with Arm-PCR of CDR3 regions. TCRdb independently ran MiXCR on the multiplex PCR reads; one entry per CDR3 protein. The sample holds approximately 300,000 distinct CDR3 sequences; roughly 18% are singletons and the top ten take roughly 40%. Time point here: newly diagnosed GD, antithyroid drugs for less than 3 months. PBMCs provided the RNA from which the TCR library was made. This receptor was identified in a female donor with Graves disease. This rearrangement joins TRBV3-1 to TRBJ1-6; D is ambiguous. Sequencing used peripheral blood mononuclear cells (PBMCs), obtained at new diagnosis, from a patient treated with antithyroid drugs. CDR3 bases: TGTGCCAGCAGCCAAATCAGGCTGGATTATAATTCACCCCTCCACTTT. This codes for CASSQIRLDYNSPLHF.